One and the same sample provided the 11 T cell receptor beta chains below, sequenced in a study of cytomegalovirus exposure and HLA in healthy donors. Method: immunoSEQ multiplex PCR; TCRdb's copy keeps in-frame clones and lacks some. The profile shows around 130,000 clones, roughly nine tenths of them singletons. The specimen was PBMCs. Receptors originate from a man younger than 40 in good health and CMV-seronegative.

The chain uses TRBV18 and TRBJ2-7, with TRBD2 matching 7 bases. The CDR3 loop spans 17 amino acids. The V gene end was trimmed by 4 bases and the J gene end by 3 bases; junction bases not matched to a gene: 15. Per the germline V gene, CDR1 is KGHSH and CDR2 is LQKENI. For the CDR3, the DNA is TGTGCCAGCTCACATGCAGGCCTGGGAGGGGCCAGCTACGAGCAGTACTTC. Translated: CASSHAGLGGASYEQYF.

The J gene is TRBJ1-1, the V gene TRBV20-1; D ambiguous. Germline V gene data show CDR1 as DFQATT and CDR2 as SNEGSKA (reference sequence). The CDR3 sequence is 11 residues long. Trimming took off 5 bases at V and 8 bases at J, with 12 bases between the two ends. Here the CDR3 reads CSAGLGREAFF. The CDR3 DNA is TGCAGTGCTGGACTCGGGAGGGAAGCTTTCTTT.

In this sample, this clone turned up once. Different DNA sequences within this sample yield the same CDR3. The CDR3 sequence is CASSQGGNYGYTF. In nucleotides, the CDR3 is TGTGCCAGCAGCCAGGGGGGTAACTATGGCTACACCTTC. The rearrangement uses TRBV4-2 and TRBJ1-2; D might be TRBD1 (5 bases). The V and J ends lost 3 bases and 1 base respectively, with 6 bases between them. Germline CDR1 LGHNA, CDR2 YNFKEQ. The CDR3 has 13 residues.

J is TRBJ2-7 and V is TRBV9; the D gene is possibly TRBD2 (7 bases). The germline V gene encodes CDR1 SGDLS and CDR2 YYNGEE. The CDR3 is 13 amino acids. The germline V and J ends were trimmed by 3 bases and 2 bases, with 9 bases remaining between them. The CDR3 protein is CASSAGGAYEQYF. For the CDR3, the DNA is TGTGCCAGCAGCGCGGGGGGCGCCTACGAGCAGTACTTC.

J is TRBJ1-2 and V is TRBV5-5; D is unresolved. Trimming pared 4 bases from V and 2 bases from J, leaving 15 bases between. Germline CDR1 is SGHKS and CDR2 is YYEKEE (reference sequence). The CDR3 has 15 amino acids. CDR3 protein: CASSPDGEVNYGYTF. The CDR3 DNA sequence: TGTGCCAGCAGCCCGGACGGGGAGGTCAACTATGGCTACACCTTC.

The V gene is TRBV19, the J gene TRBJ1-1, with 9 bases identical to TRBD1. CDR3 size: 14 residues. Germline values: CDR1 LNHDA, CDR2 SQIVND (reference sequence). Trimming removed 6 bases from V and 5 bases from J; junction bases left unmatched: 7. CDR3 sequence: CASSPGQGWTEAFF. CDR3 nucleotide sequence: TGTGCCAGTAGCCCAGGACAGGGGTGGACTGAAGCTTTCTTT.

The genes are TRBV7-8 and TRBJ1-6; 7 nucleotides match TRBD1. The CDR3 is 14 amino acids. J was trimmed by 5 bases and V by 6 bases; bases with no gene match: 4. CDR1 and CDR2 from the germline V gene are SGHVS and FQNEAQ. CDR3 DNA sequence: TGTGCCAGCAGTAGGGGGCTGGATAATTCACCCCTCCACTTT. Protein: CASSRGLDNSPLHF.

This rearrangement joins TRBV6-4 to TRBJ2-4, with TRBD1 matching over 7 bases. The V and J ends lost 9 bases and 6 bases, in that order; junction bases with no gene match: 11. Germline values: CDR1 MRHNA, CDR2 SNTAGT. CDR3 length: 14 amino acids. The CDR3 DNA sequence: TGTGCCAGAATTAGGGGGACAGACTTAAACATTCAGTACTTC. This translates into CARIRGTDLNIQYF.

This rearrangement joins TRBV2 to TRBJ2-7, with 9 nucleotides matching TRBD1. Per the germline V gene, CDR1 is SNHLY and CDR2 is FYNNEI. The CDR3 runs to 13 residues. J was trimmed by 2 bases and V by 9 bases; bases with no gene match: 5. The CDR3 sequence is CASSGTGTYEQYF. In DNA form, the CDR3 reads TGTGCCAGTTCCGGGACAGGGACCTACGAGCAGTACTTC. Supplemented by reference TRBV2 and TRBJ2-7, the full variable domain reads EPEVTQTPSHQVTQMGQEVILRCVPISNHLYFYWYRQILGQKVEFLVSFYNNEISEKSEIFDDQFSVERPDGSNFTLKIRSTKLEDSAMYFCASSGTGTYEQYFGPGTRLTVT.

About this clone itself: Other DNA sequences in the sample encode the same CDR3. V usage is TRBV5-6 and J usage is TRBJ1-2, with 8 bases fitting TRBD1. CDR3 length equals 13 residues. Looked up from germline, CDR1 is SGHDT and CDR2 is YYEEEE. The junction had 0 bases not matched to a gene; V was cut back by 2 bases and J by 3 bases. The CDR3 sequence: CASSLQGDYGYTF. The CDR3 bases are TGTGCCAGCAGCTTACAGGGGGACTATGGCTACACCTTC.

The rearrangement uses TRBV7-3 and TRBJ2-7, with 10 bases identical to TRBD2. This CDR3 has 14 amino acids. Germline assignment: CDR1 SGHTA and CDR2 FQGTGA. Germline trimming cut 4 bases from V and 4 bases from J; bases unmatched to any gene: 4. CDR3 in amino acids: CASSSSGGSYEQYF. The CDR3 bases are TGTGCCAGCAGCTCTAGCGGGGGTTCATACGAGCAGTACTTC.